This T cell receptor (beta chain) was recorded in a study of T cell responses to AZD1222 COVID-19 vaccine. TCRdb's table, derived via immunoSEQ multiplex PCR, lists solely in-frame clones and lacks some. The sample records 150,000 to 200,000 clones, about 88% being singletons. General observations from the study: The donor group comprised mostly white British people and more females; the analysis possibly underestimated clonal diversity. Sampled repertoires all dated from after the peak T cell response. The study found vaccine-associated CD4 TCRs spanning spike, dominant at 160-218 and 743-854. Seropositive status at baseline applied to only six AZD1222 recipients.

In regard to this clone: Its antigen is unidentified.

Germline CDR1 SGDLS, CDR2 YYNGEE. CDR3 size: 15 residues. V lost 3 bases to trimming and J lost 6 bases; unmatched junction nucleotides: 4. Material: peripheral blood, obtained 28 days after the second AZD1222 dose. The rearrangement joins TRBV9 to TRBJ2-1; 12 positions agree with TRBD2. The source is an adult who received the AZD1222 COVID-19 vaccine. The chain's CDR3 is CASSATSGSFNEQFF. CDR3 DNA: TGTGCCAGCAGCGCGACTAGCGGGAGCTTCAATGAGCAGTTCTTC.